This TCR beta chain was captured by sequencing in a study of CXCR3-negative and CXCR3-positive naive CD8 T cells (dated by TCRdb to between 2017 and 2020). The study in broad terms: Around 140 million TRB reads were obtained in total, roughly 1.5 +/- 0.3 million reads per library. Diversity and physicochemical repertoire analyses covered 11 donors pooled from two independent experiments. TRBV-TRBJ cluster analysis included naive subsets from a handful of donors and memory cells from 3 donors.

The germline V gene supplies CDR1 SGHTA and CDR2 FQGNSA. The CDR3 contains 13 residues, cysteine and phenylalanine counted. The DNA is unrecorded. The sequencer was a NextSeq 550. The Human TCR Profiling Kit (MiLaboratory) was used to prepare UMI-labeled 5' RACE TRB cDNA libraries. cDNA synthesis used the entire amount of extracted RNA, and PCR amplification then used the entire amount of cDNA produced. Libraries were prepared in parallel with an identical number of PCR cycles. The published analysis was carried out like this. About 48,000 +/- 9,800 unique UMI-labeled TRB cDNA molecules per library were extracted with MIGEC and MiXCR, with at least two reads per UMI required. On average, each library contained approximately 40,000 +/- 10,000 functional in-frame TRB CDR3 nucleotide clonotypes without stop codons. Diversity metrics, including normalized Shannon-Wiener and Chao1, were computed in VDJtools after downsampling to 5000 UMI-labeled TRB molecules per sample. VDJtools computed clonotype-size-weighted physicochemical properties of the central five CDR3 residues: interaction energy, strength, volume and Kidera factor 4. Following TCRdb reprocessing, every CDR3 protein sequence forms one entry, and DNA is not provided. TCRdb assigned the V and J calls; the authors' analysis was not used. The sample table records roughly 100,000 distinct CDR3 sequences. Approximately 0.37% of the sample is held by the ten biggest clonotypes.

Overall study outcomes, separate from this receptor: Naive CXCR3-negative and CXCR3-positive cells from the same donor showed similar TRBV-TRBJ usage, whereas memory cells showed distinct patterns. Because CXCR3 expression was partially decreased after cryopreservation, freshly isolated PBMCs were used for most assays. Comparably high repertoire diversity was found in both naive subsets, whereas much lower repertoire diversity was found in memory CD8+ T cells. Because surface CD5, which has been linked to self-reactivity in mice, was comparable between naive subsets, TCR interaction strength was also inferred from TRB CDR3 physicochemical properties. Compared with CXCR3-negative naive cells, CXCR3-positive naive cells had TRB CDR3s with higher hydrophobicity (lower Kidera factor 4), lower energy, and higher strength and volume indices.

Note on this clonotype: The target of this receptor is not known.

Each CD8+ T cell subset was flow-sorted in triplicate, and approximately 280,000 cells per subset were placed directly into RLT lysis buffer. To keep memory contaminants out, a stringent definition of naive CD8+ T cells was applied: CD45RO-CCR7+CD27+CD95-. Peripheral blood mononuclear cells were isolated from buffy coats by standard density gradient centrifugation. Naive CXCR3-negative and CXCR3-positive CD8+ T cells were flow-sorted using a FACSAria III. Total RNA was extracted from sorted cells with an RNeasy Mini Kit. Sequenced material: naive CXCR3+ CD8+ T cells from blood. Sample cell subset or site, as interpreted from the label and publication: CD45RO-CCR7+CD27+CD95- naive CD8+ T cells expressing CXCR3 (TNR3+). The TCR originated in a human donor in good health. Some clones in this sample may be carry-over from other donors' samples. The chain couples TRBV7-2 to TRBJ2-5. CDR3 sequence: CASSLRSEETQYF.